The 27 T cell receptor beta chains reported below all come from one sample, sequenced in a study of T cell responses to AZD1222 COVID-19 vaccine. TCRdb's table, derived via immunoSEQ multiplex PCR, lists solely in-frame clones and lacks some. The sample has 84,000 or so clones; around 90% are singletons. The source material was peripheral blood, sampled on day 0 of MenACWY control vaccination. The receptors shown here come from an adult in good health.

The chain employs TRBV5-5 and TRBJ1-5; 7 bases match TRBD1. This CDR3 is 18 amino acids long. The V gene's germline CDR1 is SGHKS and CDR2 YYEKEE (reference sequence). Germline trimming cut 4 bases from V and 0 bases from J; bases unmatched to any gene: 13. The CDR3 DNA sequence: TGTGCCAGCAGCCCAAGGACAGGACCCCTTGATAGCAATCAGCCCCAGCATTTT. This sequence encodes CASSPRTGPLDSNQPQHF. The full variable domain, completed using reference TRBV5-5 and TRBJ1-5, is DAGVTQSPTHLIKTRGQQVTLRCSPISGHKSVSWYQQVLGQGPQFIFQYYEKEERGRGNFPDRFSARQFPNYSSELNVNALLLGDSALYLCASSPRTGPLDSNQPQHFGDGTRLSIL.

The chain employs TRBV3-1 (or the pseudogene TRBV3-2) and TRBJ1-2, with a tentative D call TRBD1 (6 bases). V lost 3 bases and J 0 bases, leaving 8 bases between the germline ends. This CDR3 has 14 amino acids. CDR1 and CDR2 (germline): LGHDT, YNNKEL (reference sequence). The CDR3 nucleotides read TGTGCCAGCAGCCAGGGACACACTAACTATGGCTACACCTTC. Amino acid sequence: CASSQGHTNYGYTF.

V and J are TRBV14 and TRBJ1-2; D perhaps matches TRBD1 (5 bases). The CDR3 is 13 residues long. Per germline, CDR1 SGHDN and CDR2 FVKESK. V was shortened by 3 bases and J by 3 bases, with 8 bases between the two germline ends. The CDR3 sequence: CASSQGLYYGYTF. CDR3 DNA sequence: TGTGCCAGCAGCCAGGGACTCTACTATGGCTACACCTTC.

The V and J genes are TRBV7-9 and TRBJ2-3; TRBD2 matches at 8 bases. The CDR3 is 15 amino acids. The V gene end was trimmed by 1 base and the J gene end by 6 bases; junction bases not matched to a gene: 6. Germline CDR1 SEHNR, CDR2 FQNEAQ (reference sequence). CDR3 DNA sequence: TGTGCCAGCAGCTTAGTACGGGGGGGAGAGGATACGCAGTATTTT. Its protein product is CASSLVRGGEDTQYF.

This rearrangement joins TRBV6-5 to TRBJ2-1; TRBD1 agrees at 9 bases. Germline values: CDR1 MNHEY, CDR2 SVGAGI. This CDR3 comprises 14 residues. V shed 5 bases, J shed 8 bases, and the junction held 7 bases outside the gene matches. CDR3 amino acids: CASSLTGGGDEQFF. The CDR3 bases are TGTGCCAGCAGTCTTACAGGGGGCGGAGATGAGCAGTTCTTC.

V usage is TRBV5-6 and J usage is TRBJ1-5, with D hard to call. CDR1 SGHDT and CDR2 YYEEEE come from the germline V gene. Trimming removed 0 bases from V and 4 bases from J, with 5 bases in between. This CDR3 region has 13 residues. The CDR3 region has the DNA TGTGCCAGCAGCTTGGGTCCGAATCAGCCCCAGCATTTT. It translates to CASSLGPNQPQHF.

The V gene is TRBV25-1, the J gene TRBJ2-7; 7 positions match TRBD2. CDR3 length: 16 residues. Germline assignment: CDR1 MGHDK and CDR2 SYGVNS. V lost 2 bases, J lost 5 bases, and 12 bases stayed unmatched. The CDR3: CASSEIGVGRGNEQYF. The CDR3 coding sequence is TGTGCCAGCAGTGAAATAGGGGTGGGGAGGGGAAACGAGCAGTACTTC.

This rearrangement joins TRBV6-5 to TRBJ1-2; 9 bases map to TRBD1. V lost 7 bases, J lost 4 bases, and 10 bases stayed unmatched. The CDR3 is 15 residues long. From germline, CDR1 is MNHEY and CDR2 SVGAGI. The CDR3 reads CASTPSGTGPYGYTF. The CDR3, as DNA: TGTGCCAGCACGCCCTCCGGGACAGGGCCCTATGGCTACACCTTC.

The J gene is TRBJ2-6, the V gene TRBV5-1, with D possibly matching TRBD1 (5 bases). CDR1 is SGHRS and CDR2 is YFSETQ in the germline V gene. The CDR3 totals 17 residues. V was shortened by 1 base and J by 0 bases, with 11 bases between the two germline ends. The CDR3 bases are TGCGCCAGCAGCTTGAATGGGGCGAACTCTGGGGCCAACGTCCTGACTTTC. Protein: CASSLNGANSGANVLTF.

The chain employs TRBV14 and TRBJ1-1; 7 bases match TRBD1. The V gene's germline CDR1 is SGHDN and CDR2 FVKESK. Trimming removed 3 bases from V and 1 base from J; junction bases left unmatched: 11. This CDR3 has 17 residues. CDR3 sequence: CASSQRPGTDTNTEAFF. The CDR3 nucleotides are TGTGCCAGCAGCCAGCGTCCCGGGACAGACACGAACACTGAAGCTTTCTTT. Based on the CDR3 plus reference TRBV14 and TRBJ1-1, the full variable domain is EAGVTQFPSHSVIEKGQTVTLRCDPISGHDNLYWYRRVMGKEIKFLLHFVKESKQDESGMPNNRFLAERTGGTYSTLKVQPAELEDSGVYFCASSQRPGTDTNTEAFFGQGTRLTVV.

This sequence joins TRBV6-6 and TRBJ2-1, with D possibly being TRBD1 (6 bases). Germline V CDR1 and CDR2: MNHNY, SVGAGI (reference sequence). The V end lost 7 bases, the J end lost 9 bases, and 13 bases lay between the germline ends. The CDR3 runs to 12 residues. CDR3 nucleotide sequence: TGTGCCAGCACCCAAACAGGGATTGAGCAGTTCTTC. Amino acid sequence: CASTQTGIEQFF.

The genes are TRBV28 and TRBJ1-2; the D gene is possibly TRBD1 (5 bases). The V end lost 7 bases, the J end lost 1 base, and 10 bases lay between the germline ends. CDR3 length equals 13 residues. CDR1 is MDHEN and CDR2 is SYDVKM in the germline V gene. CDR3 sequence (DNA): TGTGCCAGCACCCGAGGGGTTAACTATGGCTACACCTTC. Translated, it gives CASTRGVNYGYTF.

The chain employs TRBV7-9 and TRBJ2-7; D possibly matches TRBD1 or TRBD2 (6 bases each). CDR1 and CDR2 (germline): SEHNR, FQNEAQ (reference sequence). This CDR3 contains 15 residues. Between the trimmed V and J ends, which lost 4 bases and 3 bases, there was a span of 16 bases. Written as DNA, the CDR3 is TGTGCCAGCAGCTCCACCCCGGGGGCCAACTACGAGCAGTACTTC. As protein: CASSSTPGANYEQYF. Supplemented by reference TRBV7-9 and TRBJ2-7, the full variable domain reads DTGVSQNPRHKITKRGQNVTFRCDPISEHNRLYWYRQTLGQGPEFLTYFQNEAQLEKSRLLSDRFSAERPKGSFSTLEIQRTEQGDSAMYLCASSSTPGANYEQYFGPGTRLTVT.

The chain combines TRBV19 with TRBJ1-2, with TRBD1 matching over 8 bases. Germline loops: CDR1 LNHDA, CDR2 SQIVND (reference sequence). The CDR3 covers 12 residues. The V segment lost 10 bases and the J segment 4 bases; nucleotides outside the gene matches: 5. Here the CDR3 reads CATQGALYGYTF. Written as DNA, the CDR3 is TGTGCCACTCAGGGGGCCCTCTATGGCTACACCTTC. Supplemented by reference TRBV19 and TRBJ1-2, the full variable domain reads DGGITQSPKYLFRKEGQNVTLSCEQNLNHDAMYWYRQDPGQGLRLIYYSQIVNDFQKGDIAEGYSVSREKKESFPLTVTSAQKNPTAFYLCATQGALYGYTFGSGTRLTVV.

The chain links TRBV5-4 to TRBJ2-3; D not resolved. Germline V gene lookup returns CDR1 SGHNT and CDR2 YYREEE (reference sequence). Deletions cut 0 bases from V and 1 base from J, with 12 bases between. The CDR3 extends over 16 amino acids. The CDR3 DNA reads TGTGCCAGCAGCTTGGATCGAGCGTTGGGCACAGATACGCAGTATTTT. Translated, it gives CASSLDRALGTDTQYF.

The V gene is TRBV7-6, the J gene TRBJ1-1, with D unclear. The germline gives CDR1 SGHVS, CDR2 FNYEAQ. The length of the CDR3 is 13 residues. V was trimmed by 2 bases and J by 1 base, leaving 5 bases between them. CDR3 protein: CASSLQENTEAFF. As DNA, the CDR3 is TGTGCCAGCAGCTTACAGGAGAACACTGAAGCTTTCTTT.

The chain joins TRBV6-2 or TRBV6-3 to TRBJ2-7, with 9 bases fitting TRBD1. V trimming: 3 bases; J trimming: 1 base; junction bases outside the gene matches: 4. Germline V CDR1 and CDR2: MNHEY, SVGEGT. This CDR3 has 15 residues. CDR3 region: CASSYFGTGSYEQYF. The CDR3 DNA is TGTGCCAGCAGTTATTTTGGGACAGGGTCCTACGAGCAGTACTTC.

The chain has TRBV7-2 and TRBJ2-5; D is uncertain. Between the trimmed V and J ends, which lost 4 bases and 5 bases, there was a span of 11 bases. The CDR3 runs to 13 residues. CDR1 SGHTA and CDR2 FQGNSA come from the germline V gene. This CDR3 reads CASSSPPVETQYF. CDR3 in DNA: TGTGCCAGCAGCTCCCCTCCTGTCGAGACCCAGTACTTC.

This clone is a singleton in its sample. The chain joins TRBV5-6 to TRBJ2-3; D is ambiguous. V shed 0 bases and J shed 5 bases, with 4 bases lying between them. Germline CDR1 SGHDT, CDR2 YYEEEE. This CDR3 is 12 amino acids long. CDR3 region: CASSLGGDTQYF. CDR3 bases: TGTGCCAGCAGCTTGGGAGGAGATACGCAGTATTTT.

The chain couples TRBV19 to TRBJ2-7, with a weak D call TRBD2 (5 bases). Per germline, CDR1 LNHDA and CDR2 SQIVND (reference sequence). This CDR3 is 15 amino acids long. V was shortened by 3 bases and J by 2 bases, with 14 bases between the two germline ends. CDR3 nucleotide sequence: TGTGCCAGTAGTATTGATGTCGGGGTAGCCTACGAGCAGTACTTC. It specifies CASSIDVGVAYEQYF.

This clone was seen once. The same CDR3 arises from other DNA sequences in this sample as well. V and J are TRBV19 and TRBJ2-1; D call uncertain. The V end was cut by 0 bases, the J end by 4 bases, with 4 bases between. The CDR3 contains 13 residues. CDR1 and CDR2 from the germline V gene are LNHDA and SQIVND (reference sequence). In DNA, the CDR3 is TGTGCCAGTAGTATAGACAGGTACAATGAGCAGTTCTTC. This sequence encodes CASSIDRYNEQFF.

The gene calls are TRBV6-5 and TRBJ1-6; D not resolved. The CDR3 has 11 residues. Trimming pared 7 bases from V and 12 bases from J, leaving 10 bases between. Germline V gene sequence: CDR1 MNHEY, CDR2 SVGAGI. The chain's CDR3 is CASKDELPLHF. The CDR3 bases are TGTGCCAGCAAAGATGAGTTACCCCTCCACTTT.

The chain uses TRBV30 and TRBJ1-3; a possible D gene is TRBD1 (5 bases). The germline V gene encodes CDR1 GTSNPN and CDR2 SVGIG (reference sequence). V shed 1 base and J shed 4 bases, with 11 bases lying between them. The CDR3 is made up of 14 amino acids. The CDR3 DNA follows: TGTGCCTGGAGTGGTCAGGGTTTGGGAAACACCATATATTTT. Translating gives CAWSGQGLGNTIYF.

J is TRBJ1-1 and V is TRBV12-3 or TRBV12-4; tentatively, D is TRBD1 (5 bases). CDR3 length equals 12 residues. V was trimmed by 3 bases and J by 8 bases, leaving 10 bases between them. The chain's CDR3 is CASSFAGAEAFF. In DNA, the CDR3 is TGTGCCAGCAGTTTCGCCGGGGCCGAAGCTTTCTTT.

The rearrangement links TRBV24-1 to TRBJ2-1; 12 nucleotides align to TRBD1. The J segment lost 5 bases and the V segment lost 5 bases, leaving 3 bases of the junction unmatched. Germline V CDR1 and CDR2: KGHDR, SFDVKD. The CDR3 extends over 15 amino acids. CDR3 amino acids: CATSAGTGGHNEQFF. Here the CDR3 DNA reads TGTGCCACCAGTGCCGGGACAGGGGGCCACAATGAGCAGTTCTTC.

Turning to this clone: At the DNA level, this CDR3 is encoded by other sequences in the same sample as well. V and J are TRBV13 and TRBJ1-4, with 8 bases lining up with TRBD1. The CDR3 totals 14 residues. The germline V gene has CDR1 PRHDT and CDR2 FYEKMQ (reference sequence). Trimming took 3 bases from V and 3 from J; bases not matched to a gene: 0. In nucleotides, the CDR3 is TGTGCCAGCAGCTTCAGGGGGCCTAATGAAAAACTGTTTTTT. It yields the protein CASSFRGPNEKLFF.

In its sample, this clone was seen once. The chain has TRBV5-1 and TRBJ1-1; 9 nucleotides line up with TRBD1. Germline CDR1 reads SGHRS; CDR2 reads YFSETQ. V shed 4 bases, J shed 3 bases, and the junction held 7 bases outside the gene matches. The CDR3 is 15 amino acids. CDR3 bases: TGCGCCAGCAGCAAACAGGGGGCTGGGGACACTGAAGCTTTCTTT. Translated: CASSKQGAGDTEAFF.